Listed below are T cell receptor beta chains from one sample, sequenced in a study of T cells in Graves' hyperthyroidism and ophthalmopathy. MiXCR, run by TCRdb on the multiplex PCR reads, gives a single entry per CDR3 protein. The table shows around 500,000 distinct CDR3 sequences, with under 25% occurring only once. Sequences were obtained from blood. Receptors originate from a woman aged 70-85 years with Graves' ophthalmopathy. CDR3s include the opening cysteine and the closing phenylalanine or tryptophan. The D gene is left open where the match is weak. Clone size is stated in some rows and not others, as once, few, many or a class when expanded.

TGTGCCAGCACCATAAACGCGGGACAGGGGGCTAATGAGCAGTTCTTC CASTINAGQGANEQFF TRBD1 16 TRBJ2-1 few TRBV28
TGTGCCAGCACCCCAGGGACGAACACCGGGGAGCTGTTTTTT CASTPGTNTGELFF . 14 TRBJ2-2 many TRBV12-3/TRBV12-4
TGTGCCAGCAGCTTTTCAGGGGAGGGTCAGCCCCAGCATTTT CASSFSGEGQPQHF . 14 TRBJ1-5 . TRBV7-9
TGTGCCTGGAAGGCGGCCTCCTACGAGCAGTACTTC CAWKAASYEQYF . 12 TRBJ2-7 . TRBV30
TGTGCCACCAGCAGAAGACAGGGCCTACCAGAGACCCAGTACTTC CATSRRQGLPETQYF TRBD1 15 TRBJ2-5 few TRBV15
TGTGCCAGCAGTCCCCGGACTAGCGGGGGAACAAACTACAATGAGCAGTTCTTC CASSPRTSGGTNYNEQFF TRBD2 18 TRBJ2-1 few TRBV12-3/TRBV12-4
TGCAGCGTTGAAGATAGGGGCAGGGCCACAGATACGCAGTATTTT CSVEDRGRATDTQYF . 15 TRBJ2-3 . TRBV29-1
TGTGCCAGCAGTCGCGGCCACGCCGCCGGGGAGCTGTTTTTT CASSRGHAAGELFF . 14 TRBJ2-2 . TRBV3-1
TGTGCCAGCAGCTTGTTCCCTTACAATGAGCAGTTCTTC CASSLFPYNEQFF . 13 TRBJ2-1 . TRBV5-6
TGTGCCAGCAGTTGGACCCCGCAGGCGATCTATGGCTACACCTTC CASSWTPQAIYGYTF . 15 TRBJ1-2 . TRBV27
TGTGCCAGCAGCTGGCTGGGCGGGTCCAGGATGTACGAGCAGTACTTC CASSWLGGSRMYEQYF . 16 TRBJ2-7 few TRBV11-2
TGTGCCAGCAGTCTCGTCAGGGATGGCTACACCTTC CASSLVRDGYTF . 12 TRBJ1-2 . TRBV14
TGCAGTGCTAGAAGAAGGGCGCGGACCGGGGAGCTGTTTTTT CSARRRARTGELFF . 14 TRBJ2-2 few TRBV20-1
TGTGCCAGCAGCCTAGACAGGGTTGCAGGGGAGCTGTTTTTT CASSLDRVAGELFF TRBD1 14 TRBJ2-2 . TRBV6-1
TGTGCCAGCAGTGAAGATACGGTCAGGGGGAATACGCAGTATTTT CASSEDTVRGNTQYF TRBD1 15 TRBJ2-3 . TRBV2
TGTGCCAGCAGCTTAGTCGGGACAGGGGCCACAGATACGCAGTATTTT CASSLVGTGATDTQYF TRBD1 16 TRBJ2-3 few TRBV7-2
TGTGCCACCTTCGACAGACCAAGAAACACCATATATTTT CATFDRPRNTIYF . 13 TRBJ1-3 few TRBV6-1
TGTGCCAGCAGCCTGGCTAGCGGGAGAAATACGCAGTATTTT CASSLASGRNTQYF TRBD2 14 TRBJ2-3 few TRBV7-2
TGTGCCAGCAGCTTAGGCCCCGGGACAGGCCAAGAGACCCAGTACTTC CASSLGPGTGQETQYF TRBD1 16 TRBJ2-5 many TRBV5-6
TGTGCCAGCAGCTTGGGGCCGGCCAGGGGGTCAGAGACCCAATACTTC CASSLGPARGSETQYF TRBD1 16 TRBJ2-5 . TRBV7-6
TGCGCCAGCAGTGAGCAGGGCGGACCTGGAAACACCATATATTTT CASSEQGGPGNTIYF . 15 TRBJ1-3 . TRBV10-1
TGTGCCAGCAGTTATCCAGCCGGGACAGGTTCTTACGAGCAGTACTTC CASSYPAGTGSYEQYF TRBD1 16 TRBJ2-7 . TRBV7-9
TGCGCCAGCAGCCAAGATTTTGGGACAGTCTTATATGGCTACACCTTC CASSQDFGTVLYGYTF TRBD1 16 TRBJ1-2 once TRBV4-1
TGTGCCAGCAGTTCCCCGGGACAGGGGGCCGAGACCCAGTACTTC CASSSPGQGAETQYF TRBD1 15 TRBJ2-5 . TRBV6-9
TGCGCCAGCAGCCAATCAGGAAATCAGCCCCAGCATTTT CASSQSGNQPQHF . 13 TRBJ1-5 . TRBV4-1